Included here is one TCR beta chain sequence, with context. Its specificity is not known. This specimen comes from a study of blood T cells in healthy people across ages. The authors ran a second PCR of about 7 to 11 cycles using a sample-barcoded 5' primer and a J-beta primer mix. TCRdb reanalysed the 5' RACE reads using MiXCR and keeps one entry per CDR3 protein. The data show about 840,000 distinct CDR3 sequences, with 25% to 35% seen just once and about a tenth held by the top ten. Points from the study as a whole: In older individuals, TCR beta diversity per million T cells was lower, falling roughly linearly with age. Investigators treated diversity estimates from one million T cells as underestimates.

Trimming pared 10 bases from V and 3 bases from J, leaving 10 bases between. CDR3 length equals 11 residues. The germline V gene encodes CDR1 MNHNS and CDR2 SASEGT. In addition, the sample was reused for a study of T cells of mothers and their children.

The sequenced material came from blood. The V call is TRBV6-1, the J call TRBJ2-7, with D perhaps given as TRBD1 or TRBD2 (7 bases each). This receptor was taken from a woman between 40 and 50 years old in good health. The CDR3 DNA follows: TGTGCCATCAGGGGGGGCTACGAGCAGTACTTC. Translation gives CAIRGGYEQYF.